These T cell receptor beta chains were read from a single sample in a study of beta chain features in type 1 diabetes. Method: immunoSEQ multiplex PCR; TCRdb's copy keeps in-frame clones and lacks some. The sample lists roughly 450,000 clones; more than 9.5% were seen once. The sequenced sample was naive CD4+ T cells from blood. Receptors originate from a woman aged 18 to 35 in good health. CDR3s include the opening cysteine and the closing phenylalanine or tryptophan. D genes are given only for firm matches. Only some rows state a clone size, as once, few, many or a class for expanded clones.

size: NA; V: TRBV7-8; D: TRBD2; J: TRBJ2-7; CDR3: CASSLVAGGYEQYF; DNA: TGTGCCAGCAGCTTAGTAGCGGGAGGTTACGAGCAGTACTTC
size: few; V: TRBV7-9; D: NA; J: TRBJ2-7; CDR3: CASSRAKQDEQYF; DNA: TGTGCCAGCAGCCGGGCGAAGCAGGACGAGCAGTACTTC
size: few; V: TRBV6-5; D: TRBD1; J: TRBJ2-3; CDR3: CASRRTGASTDTQYF; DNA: TGTGCCAGCAGGAGGACAGGGGCTAGCACAGATACGCAGTATTTT
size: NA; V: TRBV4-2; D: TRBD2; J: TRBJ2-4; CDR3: CASSQELVASGRGDTKNIQYF; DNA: TGTGCCAGCAGCCAAGAACTGGTGGCTAGCGGGAGGGGGGACACCAAAAACATTCAGTACTTC
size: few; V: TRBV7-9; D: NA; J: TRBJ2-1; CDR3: CASSLTRGSSYNEQFF; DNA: TGTGCCAGCAGCTTAACTAGGGGGAGCTCCTACAATGAGCAGTTCTTC
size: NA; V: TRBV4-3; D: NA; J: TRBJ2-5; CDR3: CASSQMARNQETQYF; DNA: TGCGCCAGCAGCCAAATGGCGCGTAACCAAGAGACCCAGTACTTC
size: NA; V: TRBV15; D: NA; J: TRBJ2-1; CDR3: CATSHGTRAENEQFF; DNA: TGTGCCACCAGCCACGGCACCCGAGCGGAGAATGAGCAGTTCTTC
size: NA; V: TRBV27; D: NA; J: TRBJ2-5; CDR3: CASSLSTTGETQYF; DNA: TGTGCCAGCAGTTTATCAACCACTGGGGAGACCCAGTACTTC
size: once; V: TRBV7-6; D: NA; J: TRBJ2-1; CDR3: CASSLEWRTVGTNYNEQFF; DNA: TGTGCCAGCAGCTTAGAGTGGAGGACAGTTGGGACAAACTACAATGAGCAGTTCTTC
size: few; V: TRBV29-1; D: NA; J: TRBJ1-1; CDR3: CSAQGGGTEAFF; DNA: TGCAGCGCCCAAGGCGGAGGGACTGAAGCTTTCTTT
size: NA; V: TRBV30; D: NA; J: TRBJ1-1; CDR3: CAWKGTTEAFF; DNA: TGTGCCTGGAAGGGGACCACTGAAGCTTTCTTT
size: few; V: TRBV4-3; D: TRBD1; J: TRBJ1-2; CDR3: CASSQALTGAYGYTF; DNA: TGCGCCAGCAGCCAAGCACTGACAGGGGCGTATGGCTACACCTTC
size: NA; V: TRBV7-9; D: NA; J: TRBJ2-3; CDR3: CASSLESVSTDTQYF; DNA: TGTGCCAGCAGCTTAGAATCGGTGAGCACAGATACGCAGTATTTT
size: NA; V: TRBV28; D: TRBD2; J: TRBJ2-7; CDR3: CASKGPLAASYEQYF; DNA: TGTGCCAGCAAGGGTCCACTAGCGGCCTCCTACGAGCAGTACTTC
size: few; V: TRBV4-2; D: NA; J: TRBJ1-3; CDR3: CASSQENSKYF; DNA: TGTGCCAGCAGCCAAGAGAACAGCAAGTATTTT
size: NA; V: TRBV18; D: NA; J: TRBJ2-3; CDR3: CASSALGDTQYF; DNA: TGTGCCAGCTCGGCCCTGGGAGATACGCAGTATTTT
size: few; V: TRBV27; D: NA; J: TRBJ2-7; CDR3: CASSFSSIMATREQYF; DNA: TGTGCCAGCAGTTTTAGCAGCATAATGGCTACTCGCGAGCAGTACTTC
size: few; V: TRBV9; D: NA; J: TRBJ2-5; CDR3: CASSHSGLRGETQYF; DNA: TGTGCCAGCAGCCACTCCGGTTTAAGGGGCGAGACCCAGTACTTC
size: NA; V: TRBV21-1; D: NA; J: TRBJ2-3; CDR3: CARTGTDTQYF; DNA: TGTGCCAGAACAGGAACAGATACGCAGTATTTT
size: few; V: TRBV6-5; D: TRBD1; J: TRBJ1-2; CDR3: CASSYSLEGANGYTF; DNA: TGTGCCAGCAGTTACTCTCTGGAGGGGGCAAATGGCTACACCTTC
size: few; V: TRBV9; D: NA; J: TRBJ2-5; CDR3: CASSVEGGRQETQYF; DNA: TGTGCCAGCAGCGTAGAGGGCGGGCGACAAGAGACCCAGTACTTC
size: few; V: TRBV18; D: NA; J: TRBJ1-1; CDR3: CASSPRVVDTEAFF; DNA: TGTGCCAGCTCACCTAGGGTGGTGGACACTGAAGCTTTCTTT
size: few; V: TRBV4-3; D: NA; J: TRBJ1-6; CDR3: CASSQDLLTALHF; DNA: TGCGCCAGCAGCCAAGATCTTTTAACGGCCCTCCACTTT
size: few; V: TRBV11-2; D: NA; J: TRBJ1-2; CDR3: CASSPPMDGYTF; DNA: TGTGCCAGCAGCCCCCCAATGGATGGCTACACCTTC
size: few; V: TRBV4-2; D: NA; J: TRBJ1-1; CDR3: CASSREKNTEAFF; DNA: TGTGCCAGCAGCCGGGAGAAGAACACTGAAGCTTTCTTT
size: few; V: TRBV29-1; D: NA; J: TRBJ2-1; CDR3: CSVVGTHSSYNEQFF; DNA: TGCAGCGTTGTCGGGACTCATAGCTCCTACAATGAGCAGTTCTTC
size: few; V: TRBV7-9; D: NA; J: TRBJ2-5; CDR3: CASSLRRDTGRETQYF; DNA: TGTGCCAGCAGCCTCCGACGAGATACAGGGAGAGAGACCCAGTACTTC
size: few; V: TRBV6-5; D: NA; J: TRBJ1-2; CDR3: CASKKAGNYGYTF; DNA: TGTGCCAGCAAAAAGGCAGGCAACTATGGCTACACCTTC